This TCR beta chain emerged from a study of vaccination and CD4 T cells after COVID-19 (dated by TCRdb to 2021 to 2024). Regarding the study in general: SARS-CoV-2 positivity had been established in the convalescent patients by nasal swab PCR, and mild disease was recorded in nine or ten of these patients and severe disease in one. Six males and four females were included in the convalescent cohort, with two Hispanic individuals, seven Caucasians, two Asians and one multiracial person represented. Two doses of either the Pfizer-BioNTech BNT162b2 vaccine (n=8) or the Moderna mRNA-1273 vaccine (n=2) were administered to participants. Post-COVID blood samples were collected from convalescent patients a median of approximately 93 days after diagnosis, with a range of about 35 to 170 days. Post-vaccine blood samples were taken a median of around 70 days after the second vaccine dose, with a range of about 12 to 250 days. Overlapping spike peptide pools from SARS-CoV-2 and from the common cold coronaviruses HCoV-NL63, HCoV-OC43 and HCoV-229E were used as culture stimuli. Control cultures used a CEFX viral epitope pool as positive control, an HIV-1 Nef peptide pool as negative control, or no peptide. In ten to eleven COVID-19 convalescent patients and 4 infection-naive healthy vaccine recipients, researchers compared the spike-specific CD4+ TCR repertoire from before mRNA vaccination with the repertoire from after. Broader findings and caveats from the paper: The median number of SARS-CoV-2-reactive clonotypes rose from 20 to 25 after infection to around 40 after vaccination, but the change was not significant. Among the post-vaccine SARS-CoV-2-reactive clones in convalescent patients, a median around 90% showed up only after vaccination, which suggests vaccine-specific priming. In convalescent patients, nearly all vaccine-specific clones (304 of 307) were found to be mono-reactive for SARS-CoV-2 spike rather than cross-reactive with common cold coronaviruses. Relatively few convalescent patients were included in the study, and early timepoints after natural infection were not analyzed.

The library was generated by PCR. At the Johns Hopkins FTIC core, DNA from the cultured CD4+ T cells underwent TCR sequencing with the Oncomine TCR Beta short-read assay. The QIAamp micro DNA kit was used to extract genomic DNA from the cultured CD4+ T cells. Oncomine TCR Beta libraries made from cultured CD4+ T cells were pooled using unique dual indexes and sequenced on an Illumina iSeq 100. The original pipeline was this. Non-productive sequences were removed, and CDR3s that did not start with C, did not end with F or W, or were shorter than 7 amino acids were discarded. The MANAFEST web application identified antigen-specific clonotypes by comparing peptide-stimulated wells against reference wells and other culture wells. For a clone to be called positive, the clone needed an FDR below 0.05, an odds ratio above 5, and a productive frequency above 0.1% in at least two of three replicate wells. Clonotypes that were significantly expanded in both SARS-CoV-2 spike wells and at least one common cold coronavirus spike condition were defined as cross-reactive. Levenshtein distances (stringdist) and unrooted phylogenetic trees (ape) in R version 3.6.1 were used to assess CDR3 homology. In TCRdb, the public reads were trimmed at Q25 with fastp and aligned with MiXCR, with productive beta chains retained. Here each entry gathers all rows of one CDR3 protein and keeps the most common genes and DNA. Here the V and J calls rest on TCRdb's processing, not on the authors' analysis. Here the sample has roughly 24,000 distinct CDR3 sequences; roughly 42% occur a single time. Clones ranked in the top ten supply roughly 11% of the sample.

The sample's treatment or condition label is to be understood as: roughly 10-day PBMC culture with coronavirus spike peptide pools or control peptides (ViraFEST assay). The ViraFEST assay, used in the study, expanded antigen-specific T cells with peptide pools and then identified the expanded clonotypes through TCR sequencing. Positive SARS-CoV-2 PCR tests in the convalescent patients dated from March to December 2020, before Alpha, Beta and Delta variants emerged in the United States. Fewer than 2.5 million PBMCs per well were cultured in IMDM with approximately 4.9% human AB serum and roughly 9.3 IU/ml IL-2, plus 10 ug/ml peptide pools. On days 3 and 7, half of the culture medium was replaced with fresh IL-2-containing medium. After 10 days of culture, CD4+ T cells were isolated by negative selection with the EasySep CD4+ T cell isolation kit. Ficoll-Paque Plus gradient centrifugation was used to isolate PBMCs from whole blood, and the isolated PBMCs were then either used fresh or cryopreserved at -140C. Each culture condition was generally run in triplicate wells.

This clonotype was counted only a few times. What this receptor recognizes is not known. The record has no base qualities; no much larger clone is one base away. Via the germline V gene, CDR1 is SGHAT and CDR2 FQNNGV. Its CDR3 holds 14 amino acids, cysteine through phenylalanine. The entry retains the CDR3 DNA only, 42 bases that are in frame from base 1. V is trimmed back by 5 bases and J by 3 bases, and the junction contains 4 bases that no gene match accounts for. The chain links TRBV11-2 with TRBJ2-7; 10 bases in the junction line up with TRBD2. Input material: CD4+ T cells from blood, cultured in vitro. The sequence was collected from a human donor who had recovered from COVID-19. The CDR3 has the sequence CASSLWTSGYEQYF. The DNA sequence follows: TGTGCCAGCAGCCTGTGGACTAGCGGCTACGAGCAGTACTTC.